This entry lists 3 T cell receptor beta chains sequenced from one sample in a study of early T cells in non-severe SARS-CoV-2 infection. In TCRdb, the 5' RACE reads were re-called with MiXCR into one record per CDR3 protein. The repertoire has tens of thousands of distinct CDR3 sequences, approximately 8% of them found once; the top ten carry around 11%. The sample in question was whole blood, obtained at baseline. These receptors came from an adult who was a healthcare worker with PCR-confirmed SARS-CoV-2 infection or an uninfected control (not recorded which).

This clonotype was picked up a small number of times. The CDR3 sequence is CASSLGGSPIYF. CDR3 bases: TGTGCCAGCAGCCTCGGGGGGTCGCCTATATACTTC. V is TRBV7-9 and J is TRBJ2-7; the match to TRBD2 covers 7 bases. Germline assignment: CDR1 SEHNR and CDR2 FQNEAQ (reference sequence). The CDR3 sequence is 12 residues long. V dropped 5 bases and J dropped 13; count of bases not matched to a gene: 11.

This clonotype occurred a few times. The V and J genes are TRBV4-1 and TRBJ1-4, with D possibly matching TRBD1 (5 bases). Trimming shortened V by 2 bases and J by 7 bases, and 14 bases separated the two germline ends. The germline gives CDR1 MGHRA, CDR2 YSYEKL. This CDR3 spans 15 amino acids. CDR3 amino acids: CASSQPRDYAEKLFF. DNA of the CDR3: TGCGCCAGCAGCCAACCCCGGGACTACGCTGAAAAACTGTTTTTT.

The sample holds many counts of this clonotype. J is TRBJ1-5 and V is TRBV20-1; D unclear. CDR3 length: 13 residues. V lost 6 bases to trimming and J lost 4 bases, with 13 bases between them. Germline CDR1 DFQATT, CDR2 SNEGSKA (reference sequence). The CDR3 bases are TGCAGTGCAAAGAGTAAAGCAAATCAGCCCCAGCATTTT. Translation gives CSAKSKANQPQHF.